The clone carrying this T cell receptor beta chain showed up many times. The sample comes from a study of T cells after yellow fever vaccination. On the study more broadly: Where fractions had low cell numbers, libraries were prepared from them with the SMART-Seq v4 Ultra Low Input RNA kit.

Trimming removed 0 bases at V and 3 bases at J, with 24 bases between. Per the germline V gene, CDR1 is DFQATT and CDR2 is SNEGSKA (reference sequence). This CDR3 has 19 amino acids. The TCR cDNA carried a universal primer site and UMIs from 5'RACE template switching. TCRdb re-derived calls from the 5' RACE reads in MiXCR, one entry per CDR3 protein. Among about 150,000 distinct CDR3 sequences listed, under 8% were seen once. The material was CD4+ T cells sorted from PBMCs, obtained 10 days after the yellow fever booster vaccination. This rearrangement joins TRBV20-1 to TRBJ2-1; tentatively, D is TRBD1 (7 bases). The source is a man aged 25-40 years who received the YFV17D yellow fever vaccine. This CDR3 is CSARDFGGDSPSGYNEQFF. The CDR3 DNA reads TGCAGTGCTAGAGATTTTGGCGGGGACAGCCCTTCGGGCTACAATGAGCAGTTCTTC.